Listed here are 19 T cell receptor beta chains from one sample, sequenced in a study of patients and donors after allogeneic stem cell transplantation. In TCRdb, the RT-PCR reads were re-called with MiXCR into one record per CDR3 protein. This sample yields fewer than 25,000 distinct CDR3 sequences, of which approximately 4.4% are seen a single time; approximately 40% belongs to the top ten. Sequencing was carried out using blood, either unsorted or a sorted T cell fraction (not recorded which). The receptor set was obtained from a human donor who was either an allogeneic HSCT recipient or a stem cell or donor lymphocyte infusion donor (not recorded which). It is not recorded whose cells these are; they may come from a transplant donor.

This clonotype has a handful of counts. The genes are TRBV3-1 and TRBJ2-5; 7 nucleotides align to TRBD2. The CDR3 has 13 residues. The germline V gene encodes CDR1 LGHDT and CDR2 YNNKEL (reference sequence). V dropped 1 base and J dropped 7; count of bases not matched to a gene: 3. CDR3 sequence (DNA): TGTGCCAGCAGCCAAGGACTAGCTGGGACCCAGTACTTC. This sequence encodes CASSQGLAGTQYF.

The CDR3 is CAWDPRGTYEQYF. The CDR3 DNA follows: TGTGCCTGGGACCCTCGTGGGACCTACGAGCAGTACTTC. The V call is TRBV30, the J call TRBJ2-7; no firm D call. Germline values: CDR1 GTSNPN, CDR2 SVGIG (reference sequence). CDR3 length: 13 amino acids. V lost 5 bases to trimming and J lost 2 bases, with 13 bases between them.

This clonotype has ten or more counts. V usage is TRBV28 and J usage is TRBJ1-6; D not resolved. The CDR3 is made up of 16 amino acids. Germline loops: CDR1 MDHEN, CDR2 SYDVKM. The germline V and J ends were trimmed by 1 base and 6 bases, with 13 bases remaining between them. The CDR3 coding sequence is TGTGCCAGCAGTTTATTGTCACCCTTCACTAATTCACCCCTCCACTTT. As protein: CASSLLSPFTNSPLHF.

This clonotype was counted only a few times. V is TRBV6-1 and J is TRBJ1-2; unclear D gene. CDR3 length equals 13 residues. Germline V gene sequence: CDR1 MNHNS, CDR2 SASEGT. The V end lost 2 bases, the J end lost 8 bases, and 12 bases lay between the germline ends. Written as DNA, the CDR3 is TGTGCCAGCAGTGAATTCGTAGGTGGGGGCTACACCTTC. Residues: CASSEFVGGGYTF.

Turning to this clonotype: The junction and the germline gene differ at one end; a read error may be behind it. The CDR3 DNA sequence: TGTGCCGGCAGCTTATCTCATAGGACAGGAGATAACACCGGGGAGCTGTTTTTT. Translated, it gives CAGSLSHRTGDNTGELFF. The chain is built from TRBV11-1 and TRBJ2-2, with 7 bases lining up with TRBD1. This CDR3 has 18 amino acids. Germline CDR1 SGHAT, CDR2 FQDESV (reference sequence).

This clonotype was detected many times. The genes are TRBV12-3 or TRBV12-4 and TRBJ1-2, with 9 bases fitting TRBD1. The CDR3 runs to 16 residues. Unmatched junction bases numbered 11, after V lost 6 bases and J lost 3 bases. The CDR3 reads CASRTGTGHRYYGYTF. The CDR3 nucleotides are TGTGCCAGCAGGACCGGGACAGGGCATCGATACTATGGCTACACCTTC.

There are many counts of this clonotype. The J gene is TRBJ1-1, the V gene TRBV6-1; TRBD1 matches 10 bases. There are 16 residues in the CDR3. Germline CDR1 reads MNHNS; CDR2 reads SASEGT. With 5 bases clipped from V and 6 bases from J, the junction kept 12 bases outside the gene matches. The DNA of the CDR3 is TGTGCCAGCAGTCCACGGGGGACAGGGGTTCTAGCTGAAGCTTTCTTT. It is translated as CASSPRGTGVLAEAFF.

At least ten counts were recorded for this clonotype. This chain joins TRBV5-1 and TRBJ1-5; tentatively, D is TRBD1 (5 bases). Germline-derived CDR1 and CDR2 are SGHRS and YFSETQ. The CDR3 sequence is 14 residues long. The germline V and J ends were trimmed by 0 bases and 5 bases, with 9 bases remaining between them. The CDR3 DNA reads as TGCGCCAGCAGCTTGGGGCAGGGTGATCAGCCCCAGCATTTT. Translation: CASSLGQGDQPQHF.

This clonotype came up many times. The chain recombines TRBV7-9 with TRBJ2-1; TRBD1 matches at 7 bases. Germline CDR1 SEHNR, CDR2 FQNEAQ (reference sequence). The J segment lost 8 bases and the V segment lost 5 bases, leaving 15 bases of the junction unmatched. This CDR3 comprises 16 residues. CDR3 amino acids: CASSQQGLFWAHEQFF. The CDR3 nucleotides are TGTGCCAGCAGCCAACAGGGGTTGTTTTGGGCCCATGAGCAGTTCTTC.

Many counts were recorded for this clonotype. This sequence joins TRBV6-2 or TRBV6-3 and TRBJ2-2, with a weak D call TRBD2 (5 bases). This CDR3 spans 13 amino acids. Trimming removed 7 bases from V and 4 bases from J, with 10 bases in between. The germline CDR1 and CDR2 sequences are MNHEY and SVGEGT. CDR3 coding DNA: TGTGCCAGCACATCGGACTTCACCGGGGAGCTGTTTTTT. This sequence encodes CASTSDFTGELFF.

This clonotype was seen ten or more times. The V and J genes are TRBV9 and TRBJ1-1; D remains ambiguous. CDR3 length: 13 residues. Germline CDR1 SGDLS, CDR2 YYNGEE. V lost 1 base to trimming and J lost 10 bases, with 14 bases between them. The CDR3 region is CASSVTHGSSAFF. Here the CDR3 DNA reads TGTGCCAGCAGCGTAACGCACGGGAGTTCAGCTTTCTTT.

This clonotype occurred a few times. CDR3 sequence reads: CASSLPGLTYEQYF. The CDR3 nucleotides are TGTGCCAGCAGCCTCCCCGGACTCACCTACGAGCAGTACTTC. V and J are TRBV5-8 and TRBJ2-7; maybe TRBD2 (5 bases). The V gene lost 4 bases and the J gene lost 2 bases, with 13 bases spanning the gap. This CDR3 has 14 residues. CDR1 and CDR2 from the germline V gene are SGHTS and YDEGEE.

There are many counts of this clonotype. The V call is TRBV6-5, the J call TRBJ1-3; no firm D call. The germline V gene has CDR1 MNHEY and CDR2 SVGAGI. V lost 0 bases to trimming and J lost 2 bases, with 5 bases between them. The CDR3 is 14 residues long. For the CDR3, the DNA is TGTGCCAGCAGTTACTCTCGGGCTGGAAACACCATATATTTT. Protein: CASSYSRAGNTIYF.

This clonotype was observed a few times. The chain is built from TRBV18 and TRBJ1-1; no firm D call. Trimming removed 1 base at V and 5 bases at J, with 11 bases between. Germline V gives CDR1 KGHSH, CDR2 LQKENI. This CDR3 has 14 amino acids. The CDR3: CASSPRDLGTEAFF. The CDR3, as DNA: TGTGCCAGCTCACCACGGGATTTGGGGACTGAAGCTTTCTTT.

In its sample, this clonotype was seen many times. The chain couples TRBV2 to TRBJ1-5; D gene uncertain. Trimming took off 4 bases at V and 2 bases at J, with 6 bases between the two ends. The CDR3 spans 13 residues. Germline CDR1 SNHLY, CDR2 FYNNEI. For the CDR3, the DNA is TGTGCCAGCAGTGTCTGGGGCAATCAGCCCCAGCATTTT. Translation: CASSVWGNQPQHF. Full variable domain (outside the CDR3, taken from reference TRBV2 and TRBJ1-5): EPEVTQTPSHQVTQMGQEVILRCVPISNHLYFYWYRQILGQKVEFLVSFYNNEISEKSEIFDDQFSVERPDGSNFTLKIRSTKLEDSAMYFCASSVWGNQPQHFGDGTRLSIL.

This clonotype was picked up a small number of times. J is TRBJ1-3 and V is TRBV7-9; D is undetermined. CDR1 is SEHNR, CDR2 FQNEAQ, per germline (reference sequence). The CDR3 has 15 residues. V was pared by 6 bases and J by 0 bases, with 12 bases between. The CDR3 spells CASSSPRGSGNTIYF. DNA of the CDR3: TGTGCCAGCAGTAGCCCGCGGGGCTCTGGAAACACCATATATTTT.

This clonotype was detected only a few times. The genes are TRBV7-9 and TRBJ2-5, with 10 bases that match TRBD2. Trimming cost V 1 base and J 6 bases; bases outside gene matches: 11. The germline gives CDR1 SEHNR, CDR2 FQNEAQ (reference sequence). The CDR3 has 17 residues. The CDR3 protein is CASSLDSGLAVRKTQYF. In nucleotides, the CDR3 is TGTGCCAGCAGCTTAGATTCTGGACTAGCGGTGCGTAAGACCCAGTACTTC. Full variable domain (missing parts from reference TRBV7-9 and TRBJ2-5): DTGVSQNPRHKITKRGQNVTFRCDPISEHNRLYWYRQTLGQGPEFLTYFQNEAQLEKSRLLSDRFSAERPKGSFSTLEIQRTEQGDSAMYLCASSLDSGLAVRKTQYFGPGTRLLVL.

The chain recombines TRBV29-1 with TRBJ2-7; D is unclear. The CDR3 has 10 amino acids. Trimming took 5 bases from V and 4 from J, leaving 6 bases between them. CDR1 SQVTM and CDR2 ANQGSEA come from the germline V gene. CDR3 sequence: CSVLGYEQYF. In DNA form, the CDR3 reads TGCAGCGTTCTCGGTTACGAGCAGTACTTC.

This clonotype was seen ten or more times. The gene calls are TRBV5-1 and TRBJ1-1; TRBD1 might be the D (6 bases). Germline CDR1 reads SGHRS; CDR2 reads YFSETQ. This CDR3 has 14 residues. The V end lost 0 bases, the J end lost 5 bases, and 11 bases lay between the germline ends. CDR3: CASSLGGGYTEAFF. The CDR3 DNA is TGCGCCAGCAGCTTGGGAGGGGGATATACTGAAGCTTTCTTT.